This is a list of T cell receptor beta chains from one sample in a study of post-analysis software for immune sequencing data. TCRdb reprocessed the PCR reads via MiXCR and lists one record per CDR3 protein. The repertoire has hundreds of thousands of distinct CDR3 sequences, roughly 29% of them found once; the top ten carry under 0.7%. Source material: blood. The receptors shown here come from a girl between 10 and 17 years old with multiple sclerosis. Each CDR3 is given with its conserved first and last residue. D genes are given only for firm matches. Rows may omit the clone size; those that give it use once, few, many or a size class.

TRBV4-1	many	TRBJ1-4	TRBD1	CASSPKGQGPANEKLFF	TGCGCCAGCAGCCCTAAGGGACAGGGGCCAGCTAATGAAAAACTGTTTTTT
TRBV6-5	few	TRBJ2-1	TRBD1	CASSYQGQGGYNEQFF	TGTGCCAGCAGTTATCAGGGACAGGGGGGGTACAATGAGCAGTTCTTC
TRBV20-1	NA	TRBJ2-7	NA	CSARAADTREQYF	TGCAGTGCTAGGGCTGCGGATACTAGGGAGCAGTACTTC
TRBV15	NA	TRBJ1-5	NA	CATSGGEYSNQPQHF	TGTGCCACCAGCGGGGGCGAGTATAGCAATCAGCCCCAGCATTTT
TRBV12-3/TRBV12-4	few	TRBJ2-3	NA	CASSFGQWTDTQYF	TGTGCCAGCAGTTTTGGACAGTGGACAGATACGCAGTATTTT
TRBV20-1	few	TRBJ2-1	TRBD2	CGTTSGFYNEQFF	TGCGGCACGACTAGCGGATTCTACAATGAGCAGTTCTTC
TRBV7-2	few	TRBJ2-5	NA	CASSLAEEETQYF	TGTGCCAGCAGCTTAGCGGAGGAAGAGACCCAGTACTTC
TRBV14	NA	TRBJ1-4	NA	CASSQSFGGNEKLFF	TGTGCCAGCAGCCAGTCTTTTGGCGGGAATGAAAAACTGTTTTTT
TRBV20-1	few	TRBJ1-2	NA	CSARTDKGHYGYTF	TGCAGTGCCAGGACAGATAAGGGCCACTATGGCTACACCTTC
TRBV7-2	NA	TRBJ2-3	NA	CASSLEGLRTDTQYF	TGTGCCAGCAGCTTAGAAGGTCTTCGCACAGATACGCAGTATTTT
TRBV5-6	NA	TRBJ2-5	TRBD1	CASSSLGQGFQETQYF	TGTGCCAGCAGCTCTTTGGGACAGGGGTTCCAAGAGACCCAGTACTTC
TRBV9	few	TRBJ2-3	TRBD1	CASSLTGGADTQYF	TGTGCCAGCAGTTTGACAGGGGGCGCAGATACGCAGTATTTT
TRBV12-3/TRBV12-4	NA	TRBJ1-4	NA	CASSQRGSGLFF	TGTGCCAGCAGCCAACGGGGTTCGGGGCTGTTTTTT
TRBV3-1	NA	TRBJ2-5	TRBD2	CASSQEWRGRETQYF	TGTGCCAGCAGCCAAGAATGGCGGGGGAGGGAGACCCAGTACTTC
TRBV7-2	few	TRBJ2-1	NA	CASSSRYEQFF	TGTGCCAGCAGCTCCCGGTATGAGCAGTTCTTC
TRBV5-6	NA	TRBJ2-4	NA	CASSFTGREQYF	TGTGCCAGCAGCTTTACAGGGCGGGAGCAGTACTTC
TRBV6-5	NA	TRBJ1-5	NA	CASSYSIATEAQHF	TGTGCCAGCAGTTACTCGATAGCCACAGAGGCCCAGCATTTT